This is a list of T cell receptor beta chains from one sample in a study of T cells in Graves' hyperthyroidism and ophthalmopathy. TCRdb reprocessed the multiplex PCR reads via MiXCR and lists one record per CDR3 protein. Seen here are just over 550,000 distinct CDR3 sequences, just over 45% observed once, and the top ten hold just over 8%. Sequenced input: peripheral blood or thyroid tissue (not recorded which). The origin of the receptors is a woman aged 18-30 years with Graves' hyperthyroidism. Each CDR3 is given with its conserved first and last residue. Fields, in order: J gene, V gene, D gene, clone size, CDR3 DNA, CDR3 protein. D genes are given only for firm matches. Some rows have no size entry. The others give once, few or many, or a class for an expanded clone.

j_call: TRBJ2-2; v_call: TRBV20-1; d_call: NA; clone_size: NA; cdr3_nt: TGCAGTGCTGGGTCAGGAGCCGGGGAGCTGTTTTTT; cdr3_aa: CSAGSGAGELFF
j_call: TRBJ2-5; v_call: TRBV7-2; d_call: NA; clone_size: NA; cdr3_nt: TGTGCCAGCAGTTCCACGGACAGCCAAGAGACCCAGTACTTC; cdr3_aa: CASSSTDSQETQYF
j_call: TRBJ1-5; v_call: TRBV2; d_call: NA; clone_size: NA; cdr3_nt: TGTGCCAGCAGAACGAATAGCAATCAGCCCCAGCATTTT; cdr3_aa: CASRTNSNQPQHF
j_call: TRBJ1-2; v_call: TRBV6-4; d_call: NA; clone_size: NA; cdr3_nt: TGTGCCAGCAGTTCTTGGACCGAGGGTCGAGGCTACACCTTC; cdr3_aa: CASSSWTEGRGYTF
j_call: TRBJ2-7; v_call: TRBV20-1; d_call: NA; clone_size: NA; cdr3_nt: TGCAGTGCTAGAGATGGTATCGAGCAGTACTTC; cdr3_aa: CSARDGIEQYF
j_call: TRBJ1-2; v_call: TRBV24-1; d_call: TRBD1; clone_size: NA; cdr3_nt: TGTGCCAGCAGTGCCGCAGGACAGGTTAACTATGGCTACACCTTC; cdr3_aa: CASSAAGQVNYGYTF
j_call: TRBJ2-5; v_call: TRBV20-1; d_call: TRBD2; clone_size: few; cdr3_nt: TGCAGTGCTAGAGCCTTAGTGGGGGGGGAGACCCAGTACTTC; cdr3_aa: CSARALVGGETQYF
j_call: TRBJ1-4; v_call: TRBV20-1; d_call: NA; clone_size: many; cdr3_nt: TGCAGTGCTGGGGGCCCGACCAATAATGAAAAACTGTTTTTT; cdr3_aa: CSAGGPTNNEKLFF
j_call: TRBJ1-1; v_call: TRBV24-1; d_call: NA; clone_size: NA; cdr3_nt: TGTGCCACCAGTAGCAACACCAACACTGAAGCTTTCTTT; cdr3_aa: CATSSNTNTEAFF
j_call: TRBJ1-1; v_call: TRBV29-1; d_call: NA; clone_size: once; cdr3_nt: TGCAGCGTTAAGTTCACGAACACTGAAGCTTTCTTT; cdr3_aa: CSVKFTNTEAFF
j_call: TRBJ2-7; v_call: TRBV29-1; d_call: TRBD1; clone_size: once; cdr3_nt: TGCAGCGAGGGACAGGGAGTAACCTACGAGCAGTACTTC; cdr3_aa: CSEGQGVTYEQYF
j_call: TRBJ1-6; v_call: TRBV25-1; d_call: NA; clone_size: many; cdr3_nt: TGTGCCAGCAGTTACCCCGGTTCACCCCTCCACTTT; cdr3_aa: CASSYPGSPLHF
j_call: TRBJ2-7; v_call: TRBV11-1; d_call: NA; clone_size: NA; cdr3_nt: TGTGCCAGCCCCTATGTAGCGGTAGACCGACTAACTAACTACGAGCAGTACTTC; cdr3_aa: CASPYVAVDRLTNYEQYF
j_call: TRBJ2-2; v_call: TRBV19; d_call: TRBD2; clone_size: NA; cdr3_nt: TGTGCCAGCAGCCCCCGACTAGCGGGAGGGCCCGGGGAGCTGTTTTTT; cdr3_aa: CASSPRLAGGPGELFF
j_call: TRBJ2-5; v_call: TRBV4-2; d_call: TRBD2; clone_size: NA; cdr3_nt: TGTGCCAGCAGCCAAGATCTCAGCGGGGTAGGGGAGACCCAGTACTTC; cdr3_aa: CASSQDLSGVGETQYF
j_call: TRBJ2-7; v_call: TRBV25-1; d_call: NA; clone_size: few; cdr3_nt: TGTGCCAGCAGAGATTCCGTAGGGTTGGGCGAGCAGTACTTC; cdr3_aa: CASRDSVGLGEQYF
j_call: TRBJ1-5; v_call: TRBV29-1; d_call: NA; clone_size: once; cdr3_nt: TGCAGAGGTTCCCAGGGAGGTCAGCCCCAGCATTTT; cdr3_aa: CRGSQGGQPQHF
j_call: TRBJ2-7; v_call: TRBV10-3; d_call: NA; clone_size: many; cdr3_nt: TGTGCCATCAGATCTACCTCCGGGACACGGACCTACGAGCAGTACTTC; cdr3_aa: CAIRSTSGTRTYEQYF